This T cell receptor (beta chain) was sequenced in a study of T cell changes during pregnancy in multiple sclerosis. Assay used: immunoSEQ multiplex PCR; TCRdb lists only in-frame clones, some missing. The sample has roughly 50,000 clones; approximately 94% are singletons. V was clipped by 4 bases and J by 5 bases, with 16 bases between them. CDR1 and CDR2 from the germline V gene are SGHDT and YYEEEE. The CDR3 spans 16 residues. The material was CD8+ T cells from peripheral blood mononuclear cells, obtained in the third trimester of pregnancy. The V and J genes are TRBV5-6 and TRBJ1-6; D call uncertain. This clonotype was sampled from a female donor with multiple sclerosis, enrolled in a pregnancy study. The CDR3 nucleotides are TGTGCCAGCAGCCCTGTCCTAGCCGCCGATAATTCACCCCTCCACTTT. Protein sequence: CASSPVLAADNSPLHF.